These 7 T cell receptor beta chains originate from one sample sequenced in a study of blood T cell repertoires in COVID-19. Sequencing used immunoSEQ multiplex PCR; TCRdb keeps in-frame clones, though not all of them. This sample has tens of thousands of clones, with 87% found just once. Material for sequencing was peripheral blood. These TCRs come from a woman aged 50 to 60 with active or convalescent COVID-19.

The chain carries TRBV30 and TRBJ1-2; D unclear. Germline V gives CDR1 GTSNPN, CDR2 SVGIG (reference sequence). This CDR3 comprises 11 residues. Trimming cost V 5 bases and J 4 bases, with 8 bases left between them. CDR3 nucleotides: TGTGCCTGGTTTCCCGGCTATGGCTACACCTTC. As protein: CAWFPGYGYTF.

The rearrangement uses TRBV5-6 and TRBJ1-3; D might be TRBD1 (6 bases). V gave up 3 bases and J gave up 0 bases, with 10 bases separating them. The CDR3 length is 15 residues. The germline V gene encodes CDR1 SGHDT and CDR2 YYEEEE. Written as DNA, the CDR3 is TGTGCCAGCAGCTCCGGGACAATCTCTGGAAACACCATATATTTT. This sequence encodes CASSSGTISGNTIYF.

This clone was recorded a few times. J is TRBJ1-2 and V is TRBV6-1, with D tentatively TRBD1 (6 bases). Germline values: CDR1 MNHNS, CDR2 SASEGT. The V gene lost 0 bases and the J gene lost 3 bases, with 14 bases spanning the gap. This CDR3 has 16 residues. CDR3 nucleotides: TGTGCCAGCAGTGAAGCTTCAGGGGCAGGGGACTATGGCTACACCTTC. Encoded protein: CASSEASGAGDYGYTF.

The rearrangement links TRBV5-3 to TRBJ2-2; D unclear. TRBV5-3 is given ORF status, its function remaining uncertain. V lost 4 bases to trimming and J lost 1 base, with 14 bases between them. The CDR3 runs 16 residues. The CDR3 bases are TGTGCCAGAAGCCTTCTTGGCCCTGGGAACACCGGGGAGCTGTTTTTT. Its protein product is CARSLLGPGNTGELFF.

This clone was seen just once. The rearrangement joins TRBV3-1 (or the pseudogene TRBV3-2) to TRBJ2-7, with D possibly TRBD2 on 5 matching bases. The germline V gene encodes CDR1 LGHDT and CDR2 YNNKEL (reference sequence). The CDR3 is 13 amino acids. Trimming removed 8 bases at V and 0 bases at J, with 11 bases between. CDR3 in amino acids: CASPNGVSYEQYF. The CDR3 DNA sequence: TGTGCCAGCCCTAACGGGGTCTCCTACGAGCAGTACTTC.

This chain connects TRBV19 to TRBJ1-4; possibly TRBD1 for D (5 bases). The CDR3 extends over 14 amino acids. The germline V gene encodes CDR1 LNHDA and CDR2 SQIVND (reference sequence). Trimming removed 6 bases from V and 7 bases from J, with 15 bases in between. CDR3 amino acids: CASRGLLWGEKLFF. The CDR3 region has the DNA TGTGCCAGTAGGGGACTCTTATGGGGTGAAAAACTGTTTTTT.

The V and J genes are TRBV29-1 and TRBJ2-3; possible D gene TRBD2, 5 bases. The germline CDR1 and CDR2 sequences are SQVTM and ANQGSEA. The germline V and J ends were trimmed by 7 bases and 4 bases, with 21 bases remaining between them. The CDR3 runs to 15 residues. The CDR3 DNA reads as TGCAGCGGCGTGGGAGCACACCCGTCGCCAGATACGCAGTATTTT. This codes for CSGVGAHPSPDTQYF.